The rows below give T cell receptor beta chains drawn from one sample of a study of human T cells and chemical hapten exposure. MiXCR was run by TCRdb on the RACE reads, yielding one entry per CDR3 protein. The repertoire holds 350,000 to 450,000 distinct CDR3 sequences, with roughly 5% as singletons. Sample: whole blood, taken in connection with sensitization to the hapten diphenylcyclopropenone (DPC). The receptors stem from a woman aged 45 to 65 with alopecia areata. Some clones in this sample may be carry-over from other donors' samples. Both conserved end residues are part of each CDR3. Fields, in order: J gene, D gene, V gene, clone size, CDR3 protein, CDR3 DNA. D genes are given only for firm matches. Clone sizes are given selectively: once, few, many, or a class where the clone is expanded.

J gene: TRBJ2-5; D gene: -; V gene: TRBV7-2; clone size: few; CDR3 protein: CASSSAKETQYF; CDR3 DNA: TGTGCCAGCAGCTCCGCCAAAGAGACCCAGTACTTC
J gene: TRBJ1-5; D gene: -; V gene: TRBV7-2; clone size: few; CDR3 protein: CASSPIGQPQHF; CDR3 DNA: TGTGCCAGCAGCCCCATAGGGCAGCCCCAGCATTTT
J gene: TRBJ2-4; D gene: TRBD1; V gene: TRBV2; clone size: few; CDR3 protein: CASSGEATGAKNIQYF; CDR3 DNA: TGTGCCAGCAGTGGGGAAGCGACAGGGGCCAAAAACATTCAGTACTTC
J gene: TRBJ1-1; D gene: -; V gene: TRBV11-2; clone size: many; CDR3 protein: CASSSRGPSNTEAFF; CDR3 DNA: TGTGCCAGCAGCTCCCGAGGACCGTCGAACACTGAAGCTTTCTTT
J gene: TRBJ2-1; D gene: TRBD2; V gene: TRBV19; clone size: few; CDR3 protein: CASSSPGLAGGSHEQFF; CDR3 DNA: TGTGCCAGTAGTTCCCCTGGACTAGCGGGAGGTAGTCATGAGCAGTTCTTC
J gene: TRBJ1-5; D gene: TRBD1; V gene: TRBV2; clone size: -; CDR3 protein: CASSATGEDQPQHF; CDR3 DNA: TGTGCCAGCAGTGCGACAGGGGAGGATCAGCCCCAGCATTTT
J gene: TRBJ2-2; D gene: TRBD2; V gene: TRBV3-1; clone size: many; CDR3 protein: CASSQGTSGVFTGELFF; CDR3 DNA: TGTGCCAGCAGCCAGGGTACTAGCGGGGTATTCACCGGGGAGCTGTTTTTT
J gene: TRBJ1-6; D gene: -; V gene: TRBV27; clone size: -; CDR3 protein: CASSPGGIGGVSPLHF; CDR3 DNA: TGTGCCAGCAGTCCCGGCGGTATAGGAGGGGTCTCACCCCTCCACTTT
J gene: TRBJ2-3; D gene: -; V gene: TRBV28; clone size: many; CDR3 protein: CASSSPGLGTDTQYF; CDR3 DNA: TGTGCCAGCAGTTCCCCGGGTCTTGGCACAGATACGCAGTATTTT
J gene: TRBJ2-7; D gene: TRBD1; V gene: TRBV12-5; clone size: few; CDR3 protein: CASGTDRGYEQYF; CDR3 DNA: TGTGCTAGTGGGACGGACAGGGGATACGAGCAGTACTTC
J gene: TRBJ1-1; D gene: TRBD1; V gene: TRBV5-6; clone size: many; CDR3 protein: CASSLMAGGLNTEAFF; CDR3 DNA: TGTGCCAGCAGCTTGATGGCAGGGGGATTGAACACTGAAGCTTTCTTT
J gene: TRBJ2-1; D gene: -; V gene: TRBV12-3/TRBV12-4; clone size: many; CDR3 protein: CASSLLGEQFF; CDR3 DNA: TGTGCCAGCAGTTTACTCGGGGAGCAGTTCTTC
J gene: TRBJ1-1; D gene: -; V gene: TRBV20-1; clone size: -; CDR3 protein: CSAGTHPAGGTEAFF; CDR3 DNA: TGCAGTGCTGGAACCCACCCTGCCGGGGGCACTGAAGCTTTCTTT
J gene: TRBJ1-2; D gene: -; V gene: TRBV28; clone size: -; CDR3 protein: CASSLTQGIGYTF; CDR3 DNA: TGTGCCAGCAGTTTAACACAGGGAATCGGCTACACCTTC
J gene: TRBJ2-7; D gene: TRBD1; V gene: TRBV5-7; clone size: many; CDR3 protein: CASSFERLRDRASEQYF; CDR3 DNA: TGTGCCAGCAGCTTTGAACGGCTGAGGGACAGGGCCTCCGAGCAGTACTTC